This T cell receptor beta chain was obtained from a study of blood T cell repertoires in COVID-19. The wider study: Samples of COVID-19 (acute and convalescent) were obtained from the United States, Italy and Spain. From T cells, B-cell-depleted T cells, or PBMCs came the material, which was cDNA or gDNA.

TCRdb's table, derived via immunoSEQ multiplex PCR, lists solely in-frame clones and lacks some. Of tens of thousands of clones listed, about four fifths are singletons. The material sequenced was peripheral blood. The receptor comes from an elderly woman with active or convalescent COVID-19.

The CDR3 DNA is TGCAGCGTTGTCATGGGCGTCGGTAGCAATGAGCAGTTCTTC. This encodes CSVVMGVGSNEQFF. V and J are TRBV29-1 and TRBJ2-1; unclear D gene. V dropped 4 bases and J dropped 6 bases, with 16 bases sitting between them. Germline CDR1 and CDR2: SQVTM and ANQGSEA. The CDR3 spans 14 residues.